This T cell receptor (beta chain) was identified in a study of radiation and T cells in renal cell carcinoma. V trimming: 3 bases; J trimming: 0 bases; junction bases outside the gene matches: 11. Germline assignment: CDR1 SGHRS and CDR2 YFSETQ. There are 18 residues in the CDR3. The sample's time point: blood 2 weeks post-SBRT. Treatment noted: 15 Gy SBRT to primary tumor, nephrectomy 4 weeks later. Here immunoSEQ multiplex PCR was the method, and the copy in TCRdb shows in-frame clones only, minus some. The table shows roughly 150,000 clones, with approximately 86% occurring only once. This TCR was recovered from a woman aged 45 to 65 with renal cell carcinoma. The sequences come from blood, collected from a patient whose treatment included radiotherapy and nephrectomy. The rearrangement joins TRBV5-1 to TRBJ1-1, with 10 bases aligning to TRBD1. The CDR3 here is CASSSPGQGTGMNTEAFF. The CDR3 nucleotides are TGCGCCAGCAGCTCTCCGGGACAGGGGACAGGAATGAACACTGAAGCTTTCTTT. Based on the CDR3 plus reference TRBV5-1 and TRBJ1-1, the full variable domain is KAGVTQTPRYLIKTRGQQVTLSCSPISGHRSVSWYQQTPGQGLQFLFEYFSETQRNKGNFPGRFSGRQFSNSRSEMNVSTLELGDSALYLCASSSPGQGTGMNTEAFFGQGTRLTVV.